Listed below are T cell receptor beta chains from one sample, sequenced in a study of human T cells and chemical hapten exposure. TCRdb recomputed calls from the 5' RACE reads with MiXCR, one row per CDR3 protein. The data hold about 110,000 distinct CDR3 sequences, with approximately 19% observed a single time. The receptors originated from a human donor in good health. Both conserved end residues are part of each CDR3. The D gene is left open where the match is weak. Not all rows give a size; the values are once, few, many and, for expanded clones, a class.

cdr3_nt	cdr3_aa	clone_size	d_call	v_call	j_call	cdr3_length
TGTGCCAGCACCCGGGCCTCCGGAGAAAAACTGTTTTTT	CASTRASGEKLFF	few	NA	TRBV3-1	TRBJ1-4	13
TGTGCCAGCTCACCCATCCCCGGGACCATTAAGAATGAGCAGTTCTTC	CASSPIPGTIKNEQFF	once	NA	TRBV18	TRBJ2-1	16
TGTGCCAGCACCTCGAGTTCACAGGGTCGGAATGAGCAGTTCTTC	CASTSSSQGRNEQFF	NA	NA	TRBV12-3/TRBV12-4	TRBJ2-1	15
TGTGCCAGCAGCCAATCAAGGTACGAGCAGTACTTC	CASSQSRYEQYF	few	NA	TRBV3-1	TRBJ2-7	12
TGTGCCATCAGTGAGTCGAGTCTGGACACTGAAGCTTTCTTT	CAISESSLDTEAFF	NA	NA	TRBV10-3	TRBJ1-1	14
TGTGCCAGCAGTTACTTTTCGGCAGCGTCGCAGTATTTT	CASSYFSAASQYF	NA	NA	TRBV6-2/TRBV6-3	TRBJ2-3	13
TGCAGCGTTGATGGAGGTTCGGGGACCTACGAGCAGTACTTC	CSVDGGSGTYEQYF	NA	NA	TRBV29-1	TRBJ2-7	14
TGTGCCAGCAGCTTAACAGGACAGATCACTGAAGCTTTCTTT	CASSLTGQITEAFF	many	NA	TRBV7-8	TRBJ1-1	14
TGTGCCAGCAGCCAAGACCTTTGGGATAAAGGCAATGAGCAGTTCTTC	CASSQDLWDKGNEQFF	few	NA	TRBV3-1	TRBJ2-1	16
TGTGCCACCACCTGGGACGTCTGGGACACCGGGGAGCTGTTTTTT	CATTWDVWDTGELFF	many	NA	TRBV24-1	TRBJ2-2	15
TGCAGTGCTAGAAGCCAAGATCGGGGCGGGGATGAGCAGTTCTTC	CSARSQDRGGDEQFF	NA	NA	TRBV20-1	TRBJ2-1	15
TGCAGTGCTATACCCGGGACAGGGACTGGAAACACCATATATTTT	CSAIPGTGTGNTIYF	few	TRBD1	TRBV20-1	TRBJ1-3	15
TGTGCCAGCGTATCCGCACAGGGGGGTGGGAAGAACATTCAGTACTTC	CASVSAQGGGKNIQYF	NA	TRBD1	TRBV27	TRBJ2-4	16
TGTGCCAGCACCTACTCCGGACAGAGCTATGGCTACACCTTC	CASTYSGQSYGYTF	few	NA	TRBV28	TRBJ1-2	14
TGTGCCAGCAGCATAGCGGGAGCAGGGACAGATACGCAGTATTTT	CASSIAGAGTDTQYF	NA	TRBD2	TRBV7-6	TRBJ2-3	15
TGTGCCACCAGTGATTCCTCGGTCGTAGGGGTTAGCAATCAGCCCCAGCATTTT	CATSDSSVVGVSNQPQHF	few	NA	TRBV24-1	TRBJ1-5	18